The 2 T cell receptor beta chains below all came from one sample that was sequenced in a study of cytomegalovirus exposure and HLA in healthy donors. 13 Jbeta primers and 60 Vbeta primers were used for the PCR. Data came from immunoSEQ multiplex PCR; TCRdb stores just in-frame clones and leaves some out. Found here are 85,000 to 110,000 clones; the top ten clones hold less than 4%. Sequenced input: PBMCs. These receptors came from a man in his forties in good health and CMV-seronegative.

The V and J genes are TRBV2 and TRBJ2-5; 7 bases map to TRBD1. The J call may be wrong; the DNA end is better matched by TRBJ2-7. CDR3 size: 13 residues. Per the germline V gene, CDR1 is SNHLY and CDR2 is FYNNEI. CDR3 sequence (DNA): TGTGCCAGCAGAGAGCGCGACAGGGTCGAGCAGTACTTC. It yields the protein CASRERDRVEQYF.

Regarding this clone: The same CDR3 can be traced to other DNA sequences in this sample. The gene calls are TRBV6-1 and TRBJ2-7, with 7 bases fitting TRBD2. The CDR3 has 15 residues. Germline V CDR1 and CDR2: MNHNS, SASEGT. Trimming took 2 bases from V and 4 from J; bases not matched to a gene: 8. This chain's CDR3 is CASSESRGVSYEQYF. The CDR3 DNA follows: TGTGCCAGCAGTGAATCCCGGGGGGTATCATACGAGCAGTACTTC.